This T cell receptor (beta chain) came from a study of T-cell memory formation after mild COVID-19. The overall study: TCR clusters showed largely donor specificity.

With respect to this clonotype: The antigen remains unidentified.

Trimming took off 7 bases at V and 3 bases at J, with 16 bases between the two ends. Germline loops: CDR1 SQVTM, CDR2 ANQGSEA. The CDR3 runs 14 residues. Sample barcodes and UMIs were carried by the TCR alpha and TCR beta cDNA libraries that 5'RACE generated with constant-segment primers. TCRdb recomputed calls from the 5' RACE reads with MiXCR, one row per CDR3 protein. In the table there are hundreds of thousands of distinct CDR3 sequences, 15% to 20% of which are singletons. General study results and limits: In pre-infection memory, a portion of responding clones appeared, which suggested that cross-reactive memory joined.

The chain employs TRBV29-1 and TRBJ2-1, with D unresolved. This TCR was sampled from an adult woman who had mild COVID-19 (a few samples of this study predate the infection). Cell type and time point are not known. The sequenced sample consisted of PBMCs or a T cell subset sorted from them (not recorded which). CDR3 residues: CSALASSSYNEQFF. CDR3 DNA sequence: TGCAGCGCCTTGGCTAGTTCAAGCTACAATGAGCAGTTCTTC.